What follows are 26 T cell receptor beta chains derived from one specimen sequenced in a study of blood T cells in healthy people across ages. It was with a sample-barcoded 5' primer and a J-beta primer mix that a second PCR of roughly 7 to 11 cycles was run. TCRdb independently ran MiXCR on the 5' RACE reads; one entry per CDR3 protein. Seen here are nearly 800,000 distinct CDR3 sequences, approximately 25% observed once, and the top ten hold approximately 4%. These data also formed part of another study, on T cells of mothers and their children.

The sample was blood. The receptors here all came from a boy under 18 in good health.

CDR3 amino acids: CASSEPQEAPYNSPLHF. CDR3 in DNA: TGTGCCAGCAGCGAACCCCAGGAGGCCCCCTATAATTCACCCCTCCACTTT. The J gene is TRBJ1-6, the V gene TRBV7-9; D not resolved. The CDR3 sequence is 17 residues long. Germline-derived CDR1 and CDR2 are SEHNR and FQNEAQ (reference sequence). Trimming removed 5 bases from V and 2 bases from J, with 16 bases in between. Using reference TRBV7-9 and TRBJ1-6 for the parts outside the CDR3, the full variable domain is DTGVSQNPRHKITKRGQNVTFRCDPISEHNRLYWYRQTLGQGPEFLTYFQNEAQLEKSRLLSDRFSAERPKGSFSTLEIQRTEQGDSAMYLCASSEPQEAPYNSPLHFGNGTRLTVT.

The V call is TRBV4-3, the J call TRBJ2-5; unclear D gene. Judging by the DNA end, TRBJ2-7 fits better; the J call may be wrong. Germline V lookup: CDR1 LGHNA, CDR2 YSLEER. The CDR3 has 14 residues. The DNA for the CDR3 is TGCGCCAGCTCCAAGACGGACCAAAACTACGAGCAGTACTTC. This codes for CASSKTDQNYEQYF.

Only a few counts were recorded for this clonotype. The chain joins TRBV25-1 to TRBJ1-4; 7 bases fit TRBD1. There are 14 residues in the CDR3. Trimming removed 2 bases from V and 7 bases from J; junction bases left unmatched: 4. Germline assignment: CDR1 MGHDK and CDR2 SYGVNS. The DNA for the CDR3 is TGTGCCAGCAGTGAAGGGGCAGGGGGTGAAAAACTGTTTTTT. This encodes CASSEGAGGEKLFF.

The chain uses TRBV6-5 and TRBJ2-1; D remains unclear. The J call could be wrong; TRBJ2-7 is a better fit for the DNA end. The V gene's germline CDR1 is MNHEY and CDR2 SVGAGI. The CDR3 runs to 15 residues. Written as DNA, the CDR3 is TGTGCCAGCAGTTACTCGAACTCGGGTCGCTACGAGCAGTACTTC. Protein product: CASSYSNSGRYEQYF.

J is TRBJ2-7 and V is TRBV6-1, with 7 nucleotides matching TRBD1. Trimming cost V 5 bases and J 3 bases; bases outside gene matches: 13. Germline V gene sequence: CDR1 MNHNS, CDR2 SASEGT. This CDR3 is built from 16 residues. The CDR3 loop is CASSTTYRGMDYEQYF. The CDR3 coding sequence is TGTGCCAGCAGTACAACTTACAGGGGTATGGACTACGAGCAGTACTTC.

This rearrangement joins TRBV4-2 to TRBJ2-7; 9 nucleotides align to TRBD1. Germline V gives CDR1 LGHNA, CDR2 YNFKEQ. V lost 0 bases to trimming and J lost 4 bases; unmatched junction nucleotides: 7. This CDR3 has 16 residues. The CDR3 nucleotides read TGTGCCAGCAGCCAAGACTTGGGACAGGGATTGTACGAGCAGTACTTC. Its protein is CASSQDLGQGLYEQYF.

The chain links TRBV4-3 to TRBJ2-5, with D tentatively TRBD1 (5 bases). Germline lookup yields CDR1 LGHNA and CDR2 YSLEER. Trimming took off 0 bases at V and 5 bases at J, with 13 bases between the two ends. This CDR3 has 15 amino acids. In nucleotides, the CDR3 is TGCGCCAGCAGCCAAGATCGCAGGGTGGGCGAGACCCAGTACTTC. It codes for CASSQDRRVGETQYF.

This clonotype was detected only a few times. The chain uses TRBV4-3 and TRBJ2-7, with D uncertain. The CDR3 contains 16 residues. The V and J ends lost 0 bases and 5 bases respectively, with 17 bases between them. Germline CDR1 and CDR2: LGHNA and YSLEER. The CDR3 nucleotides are TGCGCCAGCAGCCAAGACTCGCGGACCTGGTTACACGAGCAGTACTTC. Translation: CASSQDSRTWLHEQYF.

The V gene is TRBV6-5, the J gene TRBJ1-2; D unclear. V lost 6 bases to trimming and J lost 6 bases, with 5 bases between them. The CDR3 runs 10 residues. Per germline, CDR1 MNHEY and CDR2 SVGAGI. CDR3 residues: CASRGNGYTF. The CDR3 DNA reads TGTGCCAGCAGGGGGAATGGCTACACCTTC.

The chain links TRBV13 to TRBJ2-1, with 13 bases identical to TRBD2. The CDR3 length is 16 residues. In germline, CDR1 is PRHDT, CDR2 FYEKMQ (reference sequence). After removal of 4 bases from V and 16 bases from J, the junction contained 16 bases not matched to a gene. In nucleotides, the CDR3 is TGTGCCAGCAGCTCGATCGGACTAGCGGGGGCCGGTGATGAATTCTTC. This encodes CASSSIGLAGAGDEFF.

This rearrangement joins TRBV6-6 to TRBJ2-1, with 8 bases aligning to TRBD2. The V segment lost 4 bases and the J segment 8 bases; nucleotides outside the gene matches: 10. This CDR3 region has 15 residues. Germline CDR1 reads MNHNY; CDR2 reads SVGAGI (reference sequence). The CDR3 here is CASSLSSGSTDEQFF. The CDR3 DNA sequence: TGTGCCAGCAGTTTGTCCAGCGGGAGTACCGATGAGCAGTTCTTC.

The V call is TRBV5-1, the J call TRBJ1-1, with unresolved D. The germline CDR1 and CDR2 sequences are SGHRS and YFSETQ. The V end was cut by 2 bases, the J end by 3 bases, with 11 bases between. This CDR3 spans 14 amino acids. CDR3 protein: CASSFSGRDTEAFF. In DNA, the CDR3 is TGCGCCAGCAGCTTCTCCGGGAGGGACACTGAAGCTTTCTTT. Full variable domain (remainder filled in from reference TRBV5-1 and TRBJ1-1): KAGVTQTPRYLIKTRGQQVTLSCSPISGHRSVSWYQQTPGQGLQFLFEYFSETQRNKGNFPGRFSGRQFSNSRSEMNVSTLELGDSALYLCASSFSGRDTEAFFGQGTRLTVV.

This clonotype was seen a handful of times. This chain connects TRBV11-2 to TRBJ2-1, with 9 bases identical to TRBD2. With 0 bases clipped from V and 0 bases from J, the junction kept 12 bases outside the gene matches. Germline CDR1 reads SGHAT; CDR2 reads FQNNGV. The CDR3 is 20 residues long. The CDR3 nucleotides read TGTGCCAGCAGCTTAGATGGGACTAGCATAAGCCAGAGCTCCTACAATGAGCAGTTCTTC. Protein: CASSLDGTSISQSSYNEQFF. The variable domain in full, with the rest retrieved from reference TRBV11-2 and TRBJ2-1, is EAGVAQSPRYKIIEKRQSVAFWCNPISGHATLYWYQQILGQGPKLLIQFQNNGVVDDSQLPKDRFSAERLKGVDSTLKIQPAKLEDSAVYLCASSLDGTSISQSSYNEQFFGPGTRLTVL.

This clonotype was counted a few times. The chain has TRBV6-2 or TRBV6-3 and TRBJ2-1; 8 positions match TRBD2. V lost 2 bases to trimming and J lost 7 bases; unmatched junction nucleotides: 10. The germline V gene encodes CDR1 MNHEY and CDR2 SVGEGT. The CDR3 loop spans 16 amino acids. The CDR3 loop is CASSYRGSGVLNEQFF. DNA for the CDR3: TGTGCCAGCAGTTACCGTGGTAGCGGGGTCCTTAATGAGCAGTTCTTC.

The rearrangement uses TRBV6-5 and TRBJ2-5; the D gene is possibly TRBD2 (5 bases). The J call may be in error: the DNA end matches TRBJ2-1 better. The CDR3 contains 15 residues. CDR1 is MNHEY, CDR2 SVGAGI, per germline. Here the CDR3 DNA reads TGTGCCAGCAGTTACTCAGGAGGAGTTTACAATGAGCAGTTCTTC. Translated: CASSYSGGVYNEQFF.

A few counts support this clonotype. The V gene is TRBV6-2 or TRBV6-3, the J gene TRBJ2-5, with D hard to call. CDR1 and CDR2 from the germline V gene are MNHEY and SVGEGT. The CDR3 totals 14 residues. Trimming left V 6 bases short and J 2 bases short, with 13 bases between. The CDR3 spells CASSPSSWQETQYF. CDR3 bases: TGTGCCAGCAGCCCGTCCTCTTGGCAAGAGACCCAGTACTTC.

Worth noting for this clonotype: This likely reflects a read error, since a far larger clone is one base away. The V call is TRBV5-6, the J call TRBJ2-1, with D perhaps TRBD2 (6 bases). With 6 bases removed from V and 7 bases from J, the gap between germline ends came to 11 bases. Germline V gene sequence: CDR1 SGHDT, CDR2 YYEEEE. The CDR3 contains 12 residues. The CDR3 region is CASNPGGNEQFF. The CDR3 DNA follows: TGTGCCAGCAACCCCGGAGGGAATGAGCAGTTCTTC.

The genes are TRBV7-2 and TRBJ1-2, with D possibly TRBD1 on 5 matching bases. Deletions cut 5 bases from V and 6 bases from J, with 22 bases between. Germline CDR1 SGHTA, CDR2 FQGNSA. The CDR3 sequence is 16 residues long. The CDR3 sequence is CASSVAEGVGWNGYTF. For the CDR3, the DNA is TGTGCCAGCAGCGTCGCTGAAGGGGTAGGGTGGAATGGCTACACCTTC.

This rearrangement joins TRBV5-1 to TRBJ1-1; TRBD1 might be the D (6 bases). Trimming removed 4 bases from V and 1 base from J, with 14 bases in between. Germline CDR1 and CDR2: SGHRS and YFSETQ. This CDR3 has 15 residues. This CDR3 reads CASSKVTGQNTEAFF. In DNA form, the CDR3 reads TGCGCCAGCAGCAAAGTGACAGGCCAGAACACTGAAGCTTTCTTT.

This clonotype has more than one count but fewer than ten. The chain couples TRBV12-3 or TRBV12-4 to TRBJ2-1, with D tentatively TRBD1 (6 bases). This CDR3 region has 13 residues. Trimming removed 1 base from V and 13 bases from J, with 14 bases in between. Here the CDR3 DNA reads TGTGCCAGCAGTTTAGACAGGGTGTCGGTTCAGTTCTTC. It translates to CASSLDRVSVQFF.

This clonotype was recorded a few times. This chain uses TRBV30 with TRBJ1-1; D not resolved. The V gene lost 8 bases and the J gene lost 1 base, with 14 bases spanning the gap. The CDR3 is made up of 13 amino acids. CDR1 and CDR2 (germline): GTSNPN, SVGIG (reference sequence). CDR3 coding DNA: TGTGCCCAAAGAGCGGAGACGAACACTGAAGCTTTCTTT. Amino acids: CAQRAETNTEAFF.

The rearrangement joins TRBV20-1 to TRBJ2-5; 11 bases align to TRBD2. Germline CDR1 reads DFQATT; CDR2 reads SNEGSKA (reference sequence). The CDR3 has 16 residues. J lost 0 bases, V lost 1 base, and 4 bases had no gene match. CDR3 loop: CSARGLAGGYQETQYF. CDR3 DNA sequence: TGCAGTGCTAGAGGGCTAGCGGGGGGATACCAAGAGACCCAGTACTTC.

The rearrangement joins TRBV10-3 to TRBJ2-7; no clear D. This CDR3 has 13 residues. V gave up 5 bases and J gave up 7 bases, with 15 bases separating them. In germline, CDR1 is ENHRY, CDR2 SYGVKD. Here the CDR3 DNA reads TGTGCCATCAGTTCCCTCGAGGACGATGAGCAGTACTTC. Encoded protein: CAISSLEDDEQYF.

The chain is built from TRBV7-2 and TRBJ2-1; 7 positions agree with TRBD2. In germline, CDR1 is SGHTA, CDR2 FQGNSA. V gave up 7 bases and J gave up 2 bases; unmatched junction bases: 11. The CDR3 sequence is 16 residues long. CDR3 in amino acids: CASTNSPGGTYNEQFF. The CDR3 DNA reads TGTGCCAGCACCAATTCGCCGGGGGGAACCTACAATGAGCAGTTCTTC.

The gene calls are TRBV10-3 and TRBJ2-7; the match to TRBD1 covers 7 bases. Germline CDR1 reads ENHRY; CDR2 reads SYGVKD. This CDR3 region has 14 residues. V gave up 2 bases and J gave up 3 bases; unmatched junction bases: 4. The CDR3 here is CAISEVDRVYEQYF. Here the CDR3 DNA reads TGTGCCATCAGTGAGGTCGACAGGGTCTACGAGCAGTACTTC.

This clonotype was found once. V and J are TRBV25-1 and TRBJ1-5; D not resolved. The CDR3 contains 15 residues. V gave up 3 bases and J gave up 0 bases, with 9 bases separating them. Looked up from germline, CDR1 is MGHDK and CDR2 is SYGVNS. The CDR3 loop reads CASSEGRHSNQPQHF. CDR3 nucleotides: TGTGCCAGCAGTGAGGGGAGACATAGCAATCAGCCCCAGCATTTT.